Described below is a single T cell receptor beta chain sequence and its context. Its matching antigen is unknown. The entry originates in a study of T cell responses to AZD1222 COVID-19 vaccine. Points from the study as a whole: Donors in the cohort were predominantly white British and more often female, and clonal diversity was possibly underestimated. Nearly half of spike-specific TCRs reportedly go after variant regions that carry no mutations. Elevations in Spike-specific TCR breadth and depth followed administration of two AZD1222 doses.

This CDR3 comprises 17 residues. V lost 4 bases to trimming and J lost 0 bases, with 19 bases between them. Germline V CDR1 and CDR2: MGHRA, YSYEKL. Assay: immunoSEQ multiplex PCR; the TCRdb copy retains only in-frame clones and omits some. The sample carries 120,000 or so clones, about nine tenths recorded once. The receptor comes from an adult in good health. This material consisted of peripheral blood, taken on day 0 of AZD1222 vaccination. The genes are TRBV4-1 and TRBJ2-7; maybe TRBD1 (7 bases). The CDR3: CASSPSGGPPFSYEQYF. The CDR3 nucleotides read TGCGCCAGCAGCCCGTCAGGGGGGCCACCTTTCTCCTACGAGCAGTACTTC.